The clone carrying this T cell receptor beta chain has more than one count but fewer than ten. Antigen specificity is unknown. This record comes from a study of identical twins. Notes on the study in general: Recombination models fit unrelated individuals' TCR alpha sharing but underestimated twins'. Invariant MAIT and iNKT cells may have partly biased zero-insertion analyses. Cord blood's abundant beta clonotypes had fewer insertions, unlike memory repertoires.

A universal primer site was added by template switching, and unique molecular identifiers were carried by the cDNA. TCRdb re-derived calls from the 5' RACE reads in MiXCR, one entry per CDR3 protein. The data show about 340,000 distinct CDR3 sequences, approximately 8.7% seen once. This TCR was sampled from a woman aged 50 to 60 in good health. The specimen was naive T cells sorted from blood.

CDR3: CASSLGWREATYNEQFF. CDR3 coding DNA: TGCGCCAGCAGCTTGGGGTGGCGGGAGGCGACCTACAATGAGCAGTTCTTC. The chain uses TRBV5-1 and TRBJ2-1; TRBD2 matches at 8 bases. Germline lookup yields CDR1 SGHRS and CDR2 YFSETQ. CDR3 length: 17 amino acids. J lost 2 bases, V lost 0 bases, and 7 bases had no gene match.